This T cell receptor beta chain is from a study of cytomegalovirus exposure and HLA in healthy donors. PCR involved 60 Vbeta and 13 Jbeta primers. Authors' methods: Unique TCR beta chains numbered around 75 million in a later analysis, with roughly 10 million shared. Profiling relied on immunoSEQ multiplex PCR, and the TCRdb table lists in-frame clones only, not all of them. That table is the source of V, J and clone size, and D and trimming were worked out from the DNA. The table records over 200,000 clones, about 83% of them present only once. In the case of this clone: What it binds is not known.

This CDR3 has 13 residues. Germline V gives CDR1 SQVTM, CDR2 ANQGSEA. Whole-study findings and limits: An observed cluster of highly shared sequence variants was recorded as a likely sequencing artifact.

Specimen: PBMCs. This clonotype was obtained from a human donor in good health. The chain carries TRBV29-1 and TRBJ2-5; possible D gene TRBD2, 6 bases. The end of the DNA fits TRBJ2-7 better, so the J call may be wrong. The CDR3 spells CSVSGTVTYEQYF. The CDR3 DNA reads TGCAGCGTTTCCGGGACTGTGACCTACGAGCAGTACTTC.